The 8 T cell receptor beta chains below all came from one sample that was sequenced in a study of early T cells in non-severe SARS-CoV-2 infection. In TCRdb, the 5' RACE reads were re-called with MiXCR into one record per CDR3 protein. The data hold roughly 58,000 distinct CDR3 sequences, with roughly 10% observed a single time. Sequencing used whole blood. These receptor sequences come from an adult who was a healthcare worker with PCR-confirmed SARS-CoV-2 infection or an uninfected control (not recorded which).

This clonotype turned up a few times. This rearrangement joins TRBV20-1 to TRBJ2-5, with 10 bases aligning to TRBD1. This CDR3 comprises 15 residues. Germline loops: CDR1 DFQATT, CDR2 SNEGSKA (reference sequence). V shed 6 bases and J 3 bases; nucleotides not matched to a gene: 10. CDR3 amino acids: CSAPVPGQGKETQYF. The CDR3 nucleotides are TGCAGTGCCCCAGTCCCGGGACAGGGGAAAGAGACCCAGTACTTC.

This clonotype occurred a few times. The chain links TRBV7-8 to TRBJ2-1; TRBD1 matches 8 bases. The CDR3 contains 14 residues. Per germline, CDR1 SGHVS and CDR2 FQNEAQ. V was clipped by 0 bases and J by 9 bases; unmatched bases: 4. The DNA of the CDR3 is TGTGCCAGCAGCTTAGCTGACAGGGGCCTTGAGCAGTTCTTC. This encodes CASSLADRGLEQFF.

The chain recombines TRBV11-2 with TRBJ2-5; 12 nucleotides match TRBD2. The germline V gene has CDR1 SGHAT and CDR2 FQNNGV. Trimming took 3 bases from V and 2 from J; bases not matched to a gene: 10. The CDR3 consists of 18 residues. The CDR3 DNA reads TGTGCCAGCAGCTTCTACCCTACTAGCGGGGGGATACAAGAGACCCAGTACTTC. This sequence encodes CASSFYPTSGGIQETQYF. Full variable domain (outside the CDR3, taken from reference TRBV11-2 and TRBJ2-5): EAGVAQSPRYKIIEKRQSVAFWCNPISGHATLYWYQQILGQGPKLLIQFQNNGVVDDSQLPKDRFSAERLKGVDSTLKIQPAKLEDSAVYLCASSFYPTSGGIQETQYFGPGTRLLVL.

At least ten counts were recorded for this clonotype. The J gene is TRBJ1-1, the V gene TRBV5-1; D possibly corresponds to TRBD1 (5 bases). The CDR3 is 13 amino acids. The germline V and J ends were trimmed by 2 bases and 4 bases, with 9 bases remaining between them. CDR1 and CDR2 (germline): SGHRS, YFSETQ. The CDR3 nucleotides read TGCGCCAGCAGCTTTGAGGGGCCCACTGAAGCTTTCTTT. Translating it yields CASSFEGPTEAFF.

This clonotype was detected only a few times. The chain employs TRBV5-8 and TRBJ1-1; D is undetermined. The CDR3 is 13 amino acids. Germline V gene lookup returns CDR1 SGHTS and CDR2 YDEGEE. The ends were cut back, 10 bases at V and 2 bases at J, with 15 bases in the middle. The CDR3 DNA reads as TGTGCCGGCCAGCGAACAGACAACACTGAAGCTTTCTTT. Protein sequence: CAGQRTDNTEAFF.

This clonotype was seen ten or more times. This chain connects TRBV30 to TRBJ1-1; D is undetermined. The CDR3 contains 13 residues. V lost 0 bases to trimming and J lost 4 bases, with 9 bases between them. The germline V gene has CDR1 GTSNPN and CDR2 SVGIG (reference sequence). CDR3 in DNA: TGTGCCTGGAGTGTCGGAGTGGCCACTGAAGCTTTCTTT. Residues: CAWSVGVATEAFF.

V usage is TRBV24-1 and J usage is TRBJ2-1, with TRBD2 identical over 12 bases. Trimming took 6 bases from V and 5 from J; bases not matched to a gene: 10. Germline values: CDR1 KGHDR, CDR2 SFDVKD. The CDR3 is 17 residues long. The CDR3 nucleotides are TGTGCCACCAGTCCCGCCCGACTAGCGGGAGTGAACAATGAGCAGTTCTTC. It codes for CATSPARLAGVNNEQFF.

Worth noting for this clonotype: One junction end disagrees with the germline gene, perhaps due to a read error. The chain employs TRBV28 and TRBJ2-1; 8 positions agree with TRBD2. In germline, CDR1 is MDHEN, CDR2 SYDVKM. This CDR3 region has 15 residues. The CDR3 region has the DNA TGTGCCAGCACCGGGGGGGCTTCCTGGATGAATGTGCAGTTCTTC. Protein: CASTGGASWMNVQFF. Supplemented by reference TRBV28 and TRBJ2-1, the full variable domain reads DVKVTQSSRYLVKRTGEKVFLECVQDMDHENMFWYRQDPGLGLRLIYFSYDVKMKEKGDIPEGYSVSREKKERFSLILESASTNQTSMYLCASTGGASWMNVQFFGPGTRLTVL.